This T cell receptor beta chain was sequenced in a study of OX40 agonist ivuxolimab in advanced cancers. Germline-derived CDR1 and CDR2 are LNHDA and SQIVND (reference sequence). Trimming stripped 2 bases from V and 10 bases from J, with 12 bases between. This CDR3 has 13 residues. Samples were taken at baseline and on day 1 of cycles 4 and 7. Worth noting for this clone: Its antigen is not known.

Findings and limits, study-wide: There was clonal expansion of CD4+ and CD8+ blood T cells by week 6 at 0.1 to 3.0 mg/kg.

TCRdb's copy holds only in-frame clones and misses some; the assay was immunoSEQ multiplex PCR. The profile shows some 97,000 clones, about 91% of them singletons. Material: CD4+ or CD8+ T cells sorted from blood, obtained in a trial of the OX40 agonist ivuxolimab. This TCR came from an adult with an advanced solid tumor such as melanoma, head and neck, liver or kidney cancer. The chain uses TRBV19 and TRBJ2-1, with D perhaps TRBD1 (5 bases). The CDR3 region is CASSILGAEEQFF. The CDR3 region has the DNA TGTGCCAGTAGTATACTAGGGGCCGAGGAGCAGTTCTTC.